This TCR beta chain was identified in a study of identical twins. Findings of the study overall: In cord blood, abundant beta clonotypes had fewer insertions; memory showed no trend.

TCRdb recomputed calls from the 5' RACE reads with MiXCR, one row per CDR3 protein. This table has roughly 1.6 million distinct CDR3 sequences, under 35% appearing once. This clonotype has just a few counts. Its antigen is not known. This CDR3 is built from 13 residues. Germline values: CDR1 ENHRY, CDR2 SYGVKD. With 2 bases removed from V and 0 bases from J, the gap between germline ends came to 5 bases. This receptor was obtained from a newborn girl in good health. The material sequenced was cord blood. The J gene is TRBJ2-7, the V gene TRBV10-3; D not resolved. The CDR3 region is CAISEAVSYEQYF. The CDR3 coding sequence is TGTGCCATCAGTGAGGCCGTCTCCTACGAGCAGTACTTC.